Following are 8 T cell receptor beta chains from one sample sequenced in a study of cytomegalovirus exposure and HLA in healthy donors. The repertoire was sequenced with immunoSEQ multiplex PCR; TCRdb's copy has only in-frame clones and lacks some. The sample yields 100,000 to 150,000 clones, roughly 89% seen once. The sequenced material came from PBMCs. The receptors were gathered from a woman younger than 30 in good health and CMV-seronegative.

This clone was seen only once. The chain links TRBV5-1 to TRBJ2-5; D remains ambiguous. V lost 3 bases to trimming and J lost 3 bases, with 6 bases between them. The CDR3 has 12 amino acids. From germline, CDR1 is SGHRS and CDR2 YFSETQ. The CDR3 coding sequence is TGCGCCAGCAGCTCCTCGGAAGAGACCCAGTACTTC. This sequence encodes CASSSSEETQYF.

The V call is TRBV10-1, the J call TRBJ2-3, with 7 bases fitting TRBD1. Per germline, CDR1 WNHNN and CDR2 SYGVQD (reference sequence). V dropped 8 bases and J dropped 2; count of bases not matched to a gene: 7. This CDR3 contains 14 residues. CDR3 sequence (DNA): TGCGCCAGCCGAGGGGACAGACTCACAGATACGCAGTATTTT. It is translated as CASRGDRLTDTQYF.

V and J are TRBV5-1 and TRBJ2-5, with 10 nucleotides matching TRBD2. Germline loops: CDR1 SGHRS, CDR2 YFSETQ. CDR3 size: 14 residues. J was trimmed by 2 bases and V by 7 bases; bases with no gene match: 5. CDR3 in DNA: TGCGCCAGCTCCGGACTAGCGGTACAAGAGACCCAGTACTTC. Translated: CASSGLAVQETQYF.

The chain has TRBV18 and TRBJ1-2, with no clear D. Germline V CDR1 and CDR2: KGHSH, LQKENI. Deletions cut 3 bases from V and 6 bases from J, with 20 bases between. The CDR3 runs 16 residues. CDR3 amino acids: CASSPDSVAGRNGYTF. CDR3 sequence (DNA): TGTGCCAGCTCACCCGATAGTGTAGCCGGGAGGAATGGCTACACCTTC.

This clone appeared once. The DNA for the CDR3 is TGTGCCACCAGCAGCAGACTAGCGGGGAGCACAGATACGCAGTATTTT. As protein: CATSSRLAGSTDTQYF. The chain recombines TRBV15 with TRBJ2-3; 11 bases agree with TRBD2. The germline CDR1 and CDR2 sequences are LNHNV and YYDKDF (reference sequence). J gave up 0 bases and V 3 bases, and 2 bases lay outside the gene matches. The CDR3 is made up of 16 amino acids.

The V gene is TRBV28, the J gene TRBJ2-1, with D possibly being TRBD1 (6 bases). V lost 7 bases and J lost 4, with 20 bases in between. The CDR3 totals 16 residues. CDR1 and CDR2 (germline): MDHEN, SYDVKM. The CDR3 spells CASTRAGVLSYNEQFF. The CDR3 nucleotides read TGTGCCAGCACTCGAGCAGGGGTCCTTTCTTACAATGAGCAGTTCTTC.

The chain couples TRBV29-1 to TRBJ2-7, with 8 nucleotides matching TRBD2. CDR1 is SQVTM, CDR2 ANQGSEA, per germline. V lost 4 bases and J lost 4; bases outside the gene matches: 9. The CDR3 is made up of 14 amino acids. This CDR3 is CSVVGSGGPYEQYF. CDR3 in DNA: TGCAGCGTTGTAGGGTCGGGGGGGCCTTACGAGCAGTACTTC.

The chain uses TRBV7-8 and TRBJ2-2; TRBD1 agrees at 8 bases. The ends lost 8 bases at V and 4 bases at J; junction bases unmatched: 3. Per germline, CDR1 SGHVS and CDR2 FQNEAQ. CDR3 length: 13 residues. The DNA of the CDR3 is TGTGCCAGCGGACAGGGCCGCACCGGGGAGCTGTTTTTT. It yields the protein CASGQGRTGELFF.